Listed below are T cell receptor beta chains from one sample, sequenced in a study of cytomegalovirus exposure and HLA in healthy donors. The data were produced by immunoSEQ multiplex PCR, yet TCRdb's version contains in-frame clones alone and is incomplete. The sample contains 110,000 to 150,000 clones, approximately 80% of which appear only once. The specimen sequenced was PBMCs. Receptors were obtained from a male donor in good health and CMV-seropositive. CDR3s include the opening cysteine and the closing phenylalanine or tryptophan. Fields, in order: D gene, J gene, V gene, clone size, CDR3 DNA, CDR3 protein. The D gene is left open where the match is weak. Clone size is shown for a subset of rows, as once, few, many or a class of expanded clone.

d_call: -; j_call: TRBJ1-2; v_call: TRBV19; clone_size: once; cdr3_nt: TGTGCCACCTCAAACAGGACCTATGGCTACACCTTC; cdr3_aa: CATSNRTYGYTF
d_call: TRBD1; j_call: TRBJ1-1; v_call: TRBV9; clone_size: -; cdr3_nt: TGTGCCAGCAGCGGAGACAGGGGGTGGGGAAGGACTGAAGCTTTCTTT; cdr3_aa: CASSGDRGWGRTEAFF
d_call: -; j_call: TRBJ2-5; v_call: TRBV5-1; clone_size: -; cdr3_nt: TGCGCCAGGAGTTTGGAATTTAATGACAGCTCCCAAGAGACCCAGTACTTC; cdr3_aa: CARSLEFNDSSQETQYF
d_call: -; j_call: TRBJ1-2; v_call: TRBV28; clone_size: once; cdr3_nt: TGTGCCAGCAAAATACAGGGAAGAATTAGTGGCTACACCTTC; cdr3_aa: CASKIQGRISGYTF
d_call: -; j_call: TRBJ2-7; v_call: TRBV5-1; clone_size: -; cdr3_nt: TGCGCCAGCAGCTTGGACGACAACGGCTACGAGCAGTACTTC; cdr3_aa: CASSLDDNGYEQYF
d_call: -; j_call: TRBJ2-1; v_call: TRBV7-3; clone_size: -; cdr3_nt: TGTGCCAGCAGCTTAAGATTCGCAGGGCAGAGCTCCTACAATGAGCAGTTCTTC; cdr3_aa: CASSLRFAGQSSYNEQFF
d_call: TRBD1; j_call: TRBJ2-7; v_call: TRBV28; clone_size: -; cdr3_nt: TGTGCCAGCAGTCGGGACAGGGTGGCCTACGAGCAGTACTTC; cdr3_aa: CASSRDRVAYEQYF
d_call: -; j_call: TRBJ1-1; v_call: TRBV5-6; clone_size: -; cdr3_nt: TGTGCCAGCAGCCCCCAGTCCGGGTCAACCACTGAAGCTTTCTTT; cdr3_aa: CASSPQSGSTTEAFF
d_call: TRBD1; j_call: TRBJ2-5; v_call: TRBV5-4; clone_size: once; cdr3_nt: TGTGCCAGCAGCGGAAGGGGGACAGGACTTGGGGAGACCCAGTACTTC; cdr3_aa: CASSGRGTGLGETQYF
d_call: TRBD2; j_call: TRBJ2-1; v_call: TRBV19; clone_size: few; cdr3_nt: TGTGCCAGTACTGGCGGGGCGGGAGGGAAGGGTGCTGAGCAGTTCTTC; cdr3_aa: CASTGGAGGKGAEQFF
d_call: TRBD2; j_call: TRBJ2-1; v_call: TRBV6-5; clone_size: once; cdr3_nt: TGTGCCAGCAGGAGTCCGGGACTAGCGCCCAATGAGCAGTTCTTC; cdr3_aa: CASRSPGLAPNEQFF
d_call: -; j_call: TRBJ1-4; v_call: TRBV11-2; clone_size: -; cdr3_nt: TGTGCCAGCAGCTTAGTGCCAGGGGTGGATGAAAAACTGTTTTTT; cdr3_aa: CASSLVPGVDEKLFF
d_call: TRBD1; j_call: TRBJ1-2; v_call: TRBV6-5; clone_size: -; cdr3_nt: TGTGCCAGCAGTTGGGGAACGGGACAGGGGGACTATGGCTACACCTTC; cdr3_aa: CASSWGTGQGDYGYTF
d_call: TRBD1; j_call: TRBJ2-7; v_call: TRBV7-9; clone_size: few; cdr3_nt: TGTGCCAGCAGCTCACGACAGGGGCCCTACGAGCAGTACTTC; cdr3_aa: CASSSRQGPYEQYF
d_call: -; j_call: TRBJ2-7; v_call: TRBV18; clone_size: -; cdr3_nt: TGTGCCAGCTCGCCCATCACGCGAGCAACCTCCTACGAGCAGTACTTC; cdr3_aa: CASSPITRATSYEQYF
d_call: -; j_call: TRBJ2-2; v_call: TRBV7-2; clone_size: -; cdr3_nt: TGTGCCAGCAGCTTGAGGATTGCGAACACCGGGGAGCTGTTTTTT; cdr3_aa: CASSLRIANTGELFF
d_call: TRBD1; j_call: TRBJ1-5; v_call: TRBV2; clone_size: -; cdr3_nt: TGTGCCAGCAGTTCGAATCCCGGGACAGGGGTGAGGTATCAGCCCCAGCATTTT; cdr3_aa: CASSSNPGTGVRYQPQHF
d_call: -; j_call: TRBJ2-7; v_call: TRBV4-1; clone_size: -; cdr3_nt: TGCGCCAGCAGCCAAGTTATGATCCCTAGCTCCTACGAGCAGTACTTC; cdr3_aa: CASSQVMIPSSYEQYF
d_call: -; j_call: TRBJ2-2; v_call: TRBV21-1; clone_size: -; cdr3_nt: TGTGCCAGCAGCAAAGTGGGCGGGATGTTTTTT; cdr3_aa: CASSKVGGMFF
d_call: -; j_call: TRBJ1-1; v_call: TRBV4-2; clone_size: -; cdr3_nt: -; cdr3_aa: CASSTSTPQTEAFF
d_call: -; j_call: TRBJ1-2; v_call: TRBV2; clone_size: -; cdr3_nt: TGTGCCAGCAGGGCAGCCTTTCTAACGCGGGCCTATGGCTACACCTTC; cdr3_aa: CASRAAFLTRAYGYTF
d_call: -; j_call: TRBJ2-2; v_call: TRBV30; clone_size: -; cdr3_nt: TGTGCCTGGAGGGGAGCTGGGGCGGGGAGTTACACCGGGGAGCTGTTTTTT; cdr3_aa: CAWRGAGAGSYTGELFF
d_call: -; j_call: TRBJ2-7; v_call: TRBV11-3; clone_size: -; cdr3_nt: TGTGCCAGCAGCTTGTCGGGAGCGAGGGAGCAGTACTTC; cdr3_aa: CASSLSGAREQYF
d_call: -; j_call: TRBJ2-7; v_call: TRBV27; clone_size: -; cdr3_nt: TGTGCCAGCAGTCCGATCGGGACACTCTCCTACGAGCAGTACTTC; cdr3_aa: CASSPIGTLSYEQYF
d_call: -; j_call: TRBJ2-7; v_call: TRBV6-5; clone_size: -; cdr3_nt: TGTGCCAGCAGTTATGGGGCGGAGACCTCCTACGAGCAGTACTTC; cdr3_aa: CASSYGAETSYEQYF
d_call: TRBD1; j_call: TRBJ2-7; v_call: TRBV11-1; clone_size: -; cdr3_nt: TGTGCCAGCAGCGCAGACAGGGACTACGAGCAGTACTTC; cdr3_aa: CASSADRDYEQYF
d_call: -; j_call: TRBJ2-7; v_call: TRBV27; clone_size: -; cdr3_nt: TGTGCCAGCAGTTTAGGACTACGATACGAGCAGTACTTC; cdr3_aa: CASSLGLRYEQYF
d_call: TRBD1; j_call: TRBJ2-5; v_call: TRBV6-6; clone_size: once; cdr3_nt: TGTGCCACGTACCGGGACAGTAAGCAAGAGACCCAGTACTTC; cdr3_aa: CATYRDSKQETQYF
d_call: TRBD1; j_call: TRBJ1-2; v_call: TRBV7-2; clone_size: few; cdr3_nt: TGTGCCAGCAGCGGGACAGGGGGAAGCTATGGCTACACCTTC; cdr3_aa: CASSGTGGSYGYTF
d_call: TRBD1; j_call: TRBJ1-5; v_call: TRBV19; clone_size: -; cdr3_nt: TGTGCCAGTAGTTCGCGGGTGACAGGGGATAATCAGCCCCAGCATTTT; cdr3_aa: CASSSRVTGDNQPQHF
d_call: TRBD2; j_call: TRBJ2-7; v_call: TRBV7-6; clone_size: once; cdr3_nt: TGTGCCAGCAGCCCCCGGGGCCGAGTCTTAGCGGGAGGGAAGATCTACGAGCAGTACTTC; cdr3_aa: CASSPRGRVLAGGKIYEQYF
d_call: TRBD1; j_call: TRBJ1-4; v_call: TRBV6-1; clone_size: -; cdr3_nt: TGTGCCAGCAGTGAACAGGGGGCTCTCAATGAAAAACTGTTTTTT; cdr3_aa: CASSEQGALNEKLFF
d_call: TRBD1; j_call: TRBJ1-4; v_call: TRBV7-9; clone_size: -; cdr3_nt: TGTTCCAGCAGCGAGGGGACAGGGGCGACTTTAAAACTGTTTTTT; cdr3_aa: CSSSEGTGATLKLFF
d_call: -; j_call: TRBJ2-1; v_call: TRBV4-1; clone_size: -; cdr3_nt: TGCGCCAGCAGCCAAGGACAGAGTGGTACCTACAATGAGCAGTTCTTC; cdr3_aa: CASSQGQSGTYNEQFF
d_call: TRBD1; j_call: TRBJ2-7; v_call: TRBV7-8; clone_size: -; cdr3_nt: TGTGCCAGCAGCTGGGGACAGGCCTACGAGCAGTACTTC; cdr3_aa: CASSWGQAYEQYF
d_call: TRBD1; j_call: TRBJ2-7; v_call: TRBV2; clone_size: -; cdr3_nt: TGTGCCAGCAGAATGACAGGGGGATACGAGCAGTACTTC; cdr3_aa: CASRMTGGYEQYF
d_call: -; j_call: TRBJ1-1; v_call: TRBV10-3; clone_size: -; cdr3_nt: TGTGCCATCAGTGAGTCACAACAGGGGAACACTGAAGCTTTCTTT; cdr3_aa: CAISESQQGNTEAFF
d_call: -; j_call: TRBJ1-1; v_call: TRBV19; clone_size: -; cdr3_nt: TGTGCCAGTAGCAGAGAGGGAAGTCCCTTCTTT; cdr3_aa: CASSREGSPFF
d_call: -; j_call: TRBJ2-3; v_call: TRBV9; clone_size: -; cdr3_nt: TGTGCCAGCAGCGTAGGAGAGGTCCCCCACACAGATACGCAGTATTTT; cdr3_aa: CASSVGEVPHTDTQYF
d_call: -; j_call: TRBJ1-6; v_call: TRBV9; clone_size: -; cdr3_nt: TGTGCCAGCAGCGTAGGCCAGGGTCATTCACCCCTCCACTTT; cdr3_aa: CASSVGQGHSPLHF
d_call: -; j_call: TRBJ2-1; v_call: TRBV5-1; clone_size: -; cdr3_nt: TGCGCCAGCAGCTTGACACCAGGCAATGAGCAGTTCTTC; cdr3_aa: CASSLTPGNEQFF
d_call: TRBD1; j_call: TRBJ1-2; v_call: TRBV27; clone_size: -; cdr3_nt: TGTGCCAGCCGGGGACAGTACTATGGCTACACCTTC; cdr3_aa: CASRGQYYGYTF
d_call: -; j_call: TRBJ2-2; v_call: TRBV6-4; clone_size: -; cdr3_nt: TGTGCCAGCAGTGCAACGGGGACCGGGGAGCTGTTTTTT; cdr3_aa: CASSATGTGELFF
d_call: TRBD2; j_call: TRBJ2-7; v_call: TRBV15; clone_size: once; cdr3_nt: TGTGCCACCAGCATTGAACGGCGGGAGTTCGACGAGCAGTACTTC; cdr3_aa: CATSIERREFDEQYF
d_call: TRBD1; j_call: TRBJ1-2; v_call: TRBV19; clone_size: -; cdr3_nt: TGTGCCAGTAGTATTACGGGACAGGGCTCTAACTATGGCTACACCTTC; cdr3_aa: CASSITGQGSNYGYTF
d_call: TRBD2; j_call: TRBJ2-1; v_call: TRBV6-5; clone_size: -; cdr3_nt: TGTGCCAGCAGCCGTAGCGGGGGGTTCCATGAGCAGTTCTTC; cdr3_aa: CASSRSGGFHEQFF
d_call: -; j_call: TRBJ2-3; v_call: TRBV19; clone_size: -; cdr3_nt: TGTGCCAGTAACAAGGGGTACACAGATACGCAGTATTTT; cdr3_aa: CASNKGYTDTQYF
d_call: -; j_call: TRBJ1-3; v_call: TRBV7-8; clone_size: -; cdr3_nt: TGTGCCAGCAGCCCTCGTCGTGGCCACGGAAACACCATATATTTT; cdr3_aa: CASSPRRGHGNTIYF
d_call: -; j_call: TRBJ2-7; v_call: TRBV7-2; clone_size: once; cdr3_nt: TGTGCCAGCAGCTTATATATAGGCGGGGACTCCTACGAGCAGTACTTC; cdr3_aa: CASSLYIGGDSYEQYF
d_call: -; j_call: TRBJ1-5; v_call: TRBV7-2; clone_size: -; cdr3_nt: TGTGCCAGCAGCGTCGACGCAGGGAATACTCAGCCCCAGCATTTT; cdr3_aa: CASSVDAGNTQPQHF
d_call: -; j_call: TRBJ2-2; v_call: TRBV9; clone_size: -; cdr3_nt: TGTGCCAGCAGCGTAGGGGGGCGTTTGTGGACCGGGGAGCTGTTTTTT; cdr3_aa: CASSVGGRLWTGELFF
d_call: TRBD1; j_call: TRBJ2-7; v_call: TRBV2; clone_size: -; cdr3_nt: TGTGCCAGCAGTCCGACAGGGGGCCTCCCCTACGAGCAGTACTTC; cdr3_aa: CASSPTGGLPYEQYF
d_call: -; j_call: TRBJ2-1; v_call: TRBV5-5; clone_size: -; cdr3_nt: TGTGCCAGCAGCTTTCGGACTTACAATGAGCAGTTCTTC; cdr3_aa: CASSFRTYNEQFF
d_call: TRBD2; j_call: TRBJ2-1; v_call: TRBV2; clone_size: -; cdr3_nt: TGTGCCAGCAGACAGAGGACAGAGCTACTAGCGGGGGGCGGTGAGCAGTTCTTC; cdr3_aa: CASRQRTELLAGGGEQFF
d_call: -; j_call: TRBJ1-2; v_call: TRBV9; clone_size: -; cdr3_nt: TGTGCCAGCAGCGTAGCCCCTCTAAACTATGGCTACACCTTC; cdr3_aa: CASSVAPLNYGYTF
d_call: -; j_call: TRBJ1-1; v_call: TRBV11-2; clone_size: -; cdr3_nt: TGTGCCAGCAGCTTAGTAATTCGGGGACAACTGGAGACTGAAGCTTTCTTT; cdr3_aa: CASSLVIRGQLETEAFF
d_call: -; j_call: TRBJ1-1; v_call: TRBV7-9; clone_size: -; cdr3_nt: TGTTCCAGCAGCTTAGGTTCTTCTGAAGCTTTCTTT; cdr3_aa: CSSSLGSSEAFF
d_call: TRBD2; j_call: TRBJ2-1; v_call: TRBV5-4; clone_size: -; cdr3_nt: TGTGCCAGCAGCTTCGTGGCGGGAGCTGGGGGAGAGCAGTTCTTC; cdr3_aa: CASSFVAGAGGEQFF
d_call: -; j_call: TRBJ2-7; v_call: TRBV7-9; clone_size: -; cdr3_nt: TGTGCCAGCAGCTTCCCAGGGTCCTACGAGCAGTACTTC; cdr3_aa: CASSFPGSYEQYF
d_call: -; j_call: TRBJ2-5; v_call: TRBV7-8; clone_size: -; cdr3_nt: TGTGCCAGCAGCTTAACCCCGGGAGCAGCAACCCAAGAGACCCAGTACTTC; cdr3_aa: CASSLTPGAATQETQYF